One sample yielded the 27 T cell receptor beta chains listed below, sequenced in a study of T-cell reconstitution after alpha-beta-depleted transplantation in children. Study-wide results and limits: Counts and diversity of T cells one year after transplant came mostly from newly produced T cells.

The authors prepared the TCRbeta library with unique molecular identifiers. TCRdb processed the PCR reads anew with MiXCR; each CDR3 protein has one entry. This repertoire shows about 300,000 distinct CDR3 sequences, around 7.1% found once; its top ten account for 9.1%. Antigen specificity for these receptors is unknown. The sample here was peripheral blood, taken 360 days after TCRalphabeta/CD19-depleted stem cell transplant. The receptors originated from a female patient aged 2-9 years who had a stem cell transplant for Fanconi anemia, so the T cells may come from the graft donor.

The sample holds a few counts of this clonotype. V usage is TRBV2 and J usage is TRBJ1-1; D is ambiguous. Trimming took off 0 bases at V and 4 bases at J, with 9 bases between the two ends. Germline values: CDR1 SNHLY, CDR2 FYNNEI. The CDR3 covers 14 residues. CDR3 bases: TGTGCCAGCAGTGAAGCGATGGGGAGCACTGAAGCTTTCTTT. It is translated as CASSEAMGSTEAFF.

The chain joins TRBV19 to TRBJ1-5, with D maybe TRBD1 (5 bases). V lost 7 bases, J lost 4 bases, and 11 bases lay in between. This CDR3 is built from 13 residues. Germline CDR1 and CDR2: LNHDA and SQIVND (reference sequence). The CDR3 reads CASTLGGNQPQHF. The CDR3 region has the DNA TGTGCCAGTACTCTCGGGGGAAATCAGCCCCAGCATTTT.

This chain links TRBV3-1 with TRBJ2-1; D gene ambiguous. The ends were cut back, 0 bases at V and 2 bases at J, with 11 bases in the middle. This CDR3 contains 16 residues. Germline V gene sequence: CDR1 LGHDT, CDR2 YNNKEL (reference sequence). The CDR3: CASSQDRAPPYNEQFF. The CDR3 DNA sequence: TGTGCCAGCAGCCAAGATAGGGCTCCGCCCTACAATGAGCAGTTCTTC.

The CDR3 bases are TGTGCCAGCAGGAAACAGGGGACTTACAATGAGCAGTTCTTC. Its translation: CASRKQGTYNEQFF. This sequence joins TRBV6-1 and TRBJ2-1; D might be TRBD1 (7 bases). Germline CDR1 MNHNS, CDR2 SASEGT. The CDR3 runs 14 residues. The ends were cut back, 6 bases at V and 4 bases at J, with 13 bases in the middle.

This clonotype was detected ten times or more. The J gene is TRBJ2-6, the V gene TRBV29-1; 7 bases align to TRBD1. The junction had 6 bases not matched to a gene; V was cut back by 4 bases and J by 3 bases. This CDR3 comprises 15 residues. Germline V lookup: CDR1 SQVTM, CDR2 ANQGSEA. The CDR3 reads CSVASTGSGANVLTF. CDR3 DNA: TGCAGCGTTGCTTCGACAGGGAGTGGGGCCAACGTCCTGACTTTC.

This clonotype came up many times. The J gene is TRBJ1-6, the V gene TRBV7-8; 9 positions agree with TRBD1. Trimming cost V 3 bases and J 10 bases; bases outside gene matches: 10. The CDR3 has 16 amino acids. Per germline, CDR1 SGHVS and CDR2 FQNEAQ. The CDR3 protein is CASSFKDRGNPSPLHF. CDR3 nucleotides: TGTGCCAGCAGCTTCAAAGACAGGGGGAACCCCTCACCCCTCCACTTT.

This clonotype showed up many times. The chain uses TRBV5-1 and TRBJ1-3, with 8 bases lining up with TRBD1. J was trimmed by 0 bases and V by 1 base; bases with no gene match: 3. The CDR3 runs 16 residues. The V gene's germline CDR1 is SGHRS and CDR2 YFSETQ. The CDR3 bases are TGCGCCAGCAGCTTGCAGGGGGCGTTCTCTGGAAACACCATATATTTT. This sequence encodes CASSLQGAFSGNTIYF.

This clonotype has more than one count but fewer than ten. The J gene is TRBJ1-2, the V gene TRBV4-1; 9 bases map to TRBD1. The CDR3 has 15 residues. The trim removed 2 bases at V and 5 bases at J, leaving 6 bases unmatched. The germline V gene has CDR1 MGHRA and CDR2 YSYEKL. The DNA of the CDR3 is TGCGCCAGCAGCCAAACCCCGGACAGGGGATATGGCTACACCTTC. As protein: CASSQTPDRGYGYTF.

The CDR3 protein is CASSLRQGPYEQYV. DNA for the CDR3: TGTGCCAGCAGCTTGAGACAGGGGCCCTACGAGCAGTACGTC. V and J are TRBV7-9 and TRBJ2-7; 8 bases fit TRBD1. Trimming cost V 3 bases and J 2 bases; bases outside gene matches: 3. Germline CDR1 SEHNR, CDR2 FQNEAQ (reference sequence). The CDR3 contains 14 residues.

In this sample, this clonotype turned up many times. The rearrangement joins TRBV12-3 or TRBV12-4 to TRBJ2-4; D not resolved. This CDR3 is built from 11 residues. The V and J ends lost 3 bases and 11 bases respectively, with 8 bases between them. The CDR3 DNA sequence: TGTGCCAGCAGTTTGACGAGAGTTCAGTACTTC. Its translation: CASSLTRVQYF.

Ten or more counts support this clonotype. The chain carries TRBV29-1 and TRBJ2-3; D may be TRBD1 (5 bases). V lost 1 base, J lost 4 bases, and 12 bases lay in between. The CDR3 runs to 14 residues. In germline, CDR1 is SQVTM, CDR2 ANQGSEA. The CDR3 spells CSVEVWGRADTQYF. The CDR3 DNA reads TGCAGCGTTGAAGTGTGGGGCAGGGCAGATACGCAGTATTTT.

In regard to this clonotype: A much more abundant neighbour one base away suggests this may be a read error. V gene TRBV11-2 combines with J gene TRBJ1-1; TRBD1 might be the D (5 bases). Germline V gene data show CDR1 as SGHAT and CDR2 as FQNNGV. The CDR3 length is 14 residues. Trimming took off 0 bases at V and 1 base at J, with 6 bases between the two ends. CDR3 sequence reads: CASSLDGQNTEAFF. DNA of the CDR3: TGTGCCAGCAGCTTAGATGGACAGAACACTGAAGCTTTCTTT.

This rearrangement joins TRBV10-3 to TRBJ1-3; D uncertain. The CDR3 runs to 15 residues. Trimming removed 0 bases at V and 2 bases at J, with 8 bases between. CDR1 is ENHRY and CDR2 is SYGVKD in the germline V gene. CDR3 in DNA: TGTGCCATCAGTGAGTCAGCCATAACTGGAAACACCATATATTTT. Protein sequence: CAISESAITGNTIYF.

The J gene is TRBJ2-7, the V gene TRBV6-1, with TRBD1 matching over 7 bases. Germline lookup yields CDR1 MNHNS and CDR2 SASEGT. The CDR3 sequence is 14 residues long. Germline trimming cut 6 bases from V and 2 bases from J; bases unmatched to any gene: 7. The DNA of the CDR3 is TGTGCCAGCAGCCCCGGGACAGTCCCCTACGAGCAGTACTTC. Protein sequence: CASSPGTVPYEQYF.

This clonotype was counted at least ten times. The chain couples TRBV29-1 to TRBJ1-2; D gene unclear. CDR1 is SQVTM and CDR2 is ANQGSEA in the germline V gene. V was shortened by 3 bases and J by 4 bases, with 9 bases between the two germline ends. The CDR3 is 12 amino acids. Written as DNA, the CDR3 is TGCAGCGTTGAGGACGGCTCCTATGGCTACACCTTC. Protein product: CSVEDGSYGYTF.

The gene calls are TRBV18 and TRBJ1-2; the D gene is possibly TRBD1 (6 bases). Per the germline V gene, CDR1 is KGHSH and CDR2 is LQKENI. V shed 3 bases and J shed 6 bases, with 14 bases lying between them. The CDR3 loop spans 14 amino acids. The DNA of the CDR3 is TGTGCCAGCTCACCTTCCCTGGCAGGGGATGGCTACACCTTC. Translating gives CASSPSLAGDGYTF. The variable domain in full, with the rest retrieved from reference TRBV18 and TRBJ1-2, is NAGVMQNPRHLVRRRGQEARLRCSPMKGHSHVYWYRQLPEEGLKFMVYLQKENIIDESGMPKERFSAEFPKEGPSILRIQQVVRGDSAAYFCASSPSLAGDGYTFGSGTRLTVV.

The CDR3 DNA sequence: TGTGCCTCCTGCCAAGAGAGCGGGAACCAGAACAATGAGCAGTTCTTC. Amino acid sequence: CASCQESGNQNNEQFF. V and J are TRBV3-1 and TRBJ2-1; 7 nucleotides line up with TRBD2. Trimming at V came to 11 bases and at J to 5 bases, leaving 18 bases not matched to a gene. The CDR3 length is 16 residues. Looked up from germline, CDR1 is LGHDT and CDR2 is YNNKEL (reference sequence).

The chain couples TRBV28 to TRBJ2-7, with 7 bases that match TRBD1. This CDR3 is 16 amino acids long. Unmatched junction bases numbered 12, after V lost 5 bases and J lost 2 bases. Germline CDR1 MDHEN, CDR2 SYDVKM. The CDR3 DNA is TGTGCCAGCAGTCCCTGGGGCAGGGGGTACCCCTACGAGCAGTACTTC. Amino acid sequence: CASSPWGRGYPYEQYF.

This clonotype appeared a few times. The chain has TRBV11-3 and TRBJ1-6; D possibly corresponds to TRBD1 (5 bases). Per germline, CDR1 SGHNT and CDR2 YENEEA. The CDR3 covers 13 residues. Trimming removed 0 bases at V and 10 bases at J, with 7 bases between. The CDR3 is CASSLDGDSPLHF. CDR3 nucleotides: TGTGCCAGCAGCTTAGATGGGGACTCACCCCTCCACTTT.

This clonotype was recorded many times. The chain recombines TRBV5-4 with TRBJ1-1; 7 positions match TRBD1. Trimming removed 1 base from V and 6 bases from J; junction bases left unmatched: 6. CDR1 is SGHNT, CDR2 YYREEE, per germline (reference sequence). The CDR3 is 14 residues long. CDR3 amino acids: CASSLLGTESEAFF. The CDR3 region has the DNA TGTGCCAGCAGCTTGCTCGGGACAGAATCTGAAGCTTTCTTT.

In this sample, this clonotype turned up many times. The gene calls are TRBV2 and TRBJ1-2; tentatively, D is TRBD1 (5 bases). This CDR3 has 11 amino acids. CDR1 and CDR2 from the germline V gene are SNHLY and FYNNEI. Trimming stripped 8 bases from V and 7 bases from J, with 11 bases between. Written as DNA, the CDR3 is TGTGCCAGCGGAGGGGAAGGTGGCTACACCTTC. Translation: CASGGEGGYTF.

In this sample, this clonotype turned up many times. This sequence joins TRBV29-1 and TRBJ2-7, with TRBD1 identical over 7 bases. The CDR3 is made up of 14 amino acids. Germline CDR1 SQVTM, CDR2 ANQGSEA. The V gene end was trimmed by 4 bases and the J gene end by 0 bases; junction bases not matched to a gene: 6. The chain's CDR3 is CSVVRRQGSYEQYF. CDR3 in DNA: TGCAGCGTTGTCCGGAGACAGGGCTCCTACGAGCAGTACTTC.

This clonotype appeared many times. The chain combines TRBV10-3 with TRBJ2-1; 12 nucleotides match TRBD2. CDR1 and CDR2 from the germline V gene are ENHRY and SYGVKD. With 9 bases clipped from V and 7 bases from J, the junction kept 10 bases outside the gene matches. The CDR3 is 15 amino acids. The DNA of the CDR3 is TGTGCCATTGATCTAGCGGGGGGGCATTTAAATGAGCAGTTCTTC. This codes for CAIDLAGGHLNEQFF.

This rearrangement joins TRBV12-3 or TRBV12-4 to TRBJ1-2; D is possibly TRBD1 (6 bases). Trimming left V 3 bases short and J 6 bases short, with 14 bases between. The CDR3 sequence is 14 residues long. The CDR3 sequence is CASSLFSGADGYTF. The CDR3 DNA reads as TGTGCCAGCAGTTTGTTTTCAGGGGCAGATGGCTACACCTTC.

V usage is TRBV5-1 and J usage is TRBJ2-1, with 10 nucleotides matching TRBD1. Trimming took 0 bases from V and 3 from J; bases not matched to a gene: 3. The CDR3 is 16 residues long. Germline CDR1 and CDR2: SGHRS and YFSETQ. The CDR3 sequence is CASSLVGQGNYNEQFF. For the CDR3, the DNA is TGCGCCAGCAGCTTGGTGGGACAGGGGAACTACAATGAGCAGTTCTTC.

CDR3 loop: CASRITGGAYNEQFF. The CDR3 nucleotides are TGTGCCAGCAGGATAACAGGGGGCGCTTACAATGAGCAGTTCTTC. The chain uses TRBV3-1 and TRBJ2-1, with 9 bases matching TRBD1. The germline V gene has CDR1 LGHDT and CDR2 YNNKEL (reference sequence). J was trimmed by 4 bases and V by 6 bases; bases with no gene match: 7. The CDR3 sequence is 15 residues long.

This clonotype was counted many times. The chain recombines TRBV9 with TRBJ2-1; unclear D gene. Germline CDR1 and CDR2: SGDLS and YYNGEE. The CDR3 totals 13 residues. V shed 3 bases and J shed 8 bases, with 12 bases lying between them. The CDR3 DNA is TGTGCCAGCAGCGCTGGGTGGGGTGATGAGCAGTTCTTC. Translation: CASSAGWGDEQFF.